This TCR beta chain was identified in a study of blood T cell repertoires in COVID-19. Across the study: Sites in the United States, Italy and Spain provided acute and convalescent COVID-19 samples.

Each participant's cohort was designated according to participant-reported clinical history. Between the trimmed V and J ends, which lost 2 bases and 4 bases, there was a span of 12 bases. The CDR3 runs to 15 residues. The germline V gene has CDR1 MNHNS and CDR2 SASEGT. The protocol was immunoSEQ multiplex PCR, while the TCRdb copy is restricted to in-frame clones and leaves out a portion. Of about 290,000 clones in the sample, roughly nine tenths are singletons; the top ten hold less than 2%. The receptor comes from a woman in her 40s who had recovered from COVID-19. Source material: PBMCs or T cells enriched from blood (not recorded which). This rearrangement joins TRBV6-1 to TRBJ1-3; D might be TRBD1 (5 bases). The CDR3 sequence is CASSERGNTGNTIYF. The CDR3 region has the DNA TGTGCCAGCAGTGAACGGGGGAATACAGGAAACACCATATATTTT.